The 13 T cell receptor beta chains below come from one sample, sequenced in a study of post-analysis software for immune sequencing data. Findings of the study overall: In patients, about five TRBV segments were more frequent than in controls, with TRBV5-6, TRBV5-1 and TRBV20-1 among them.

TCR beta cDNA libraries had unique molecular identifiers. TCRdb independently ran MiXCR on the PCR reads; one entry per CDR3 protein. Seen here are 650,000 to 850,000 distinct CDR3 sequences, 53% observed once, and the top ten hold about 4.8%. These receptors are not linked to any known antigen. The material sequenced was blood. These receptors were taken from a girl aged 5 to 17 with multiple sclerosis.

The V and J genes are TRBV6-5 and TRBJ2-3; D gene uncertain. The V gene lost 8 bases and the J gene lost 0 bases, with 12 bases spanning the gap. Germline CDR1 MNHEY, CDR2 SVGAGI. The CDR3 runs 14 residues. The CDR3 sequence: CASRWLGSTDTQYF. CDR3 bases: TGTGCCAGCCGCTGGCTCGGGAGCACAGATACGCAGTATTTT.

This clonotype was observed a few times. This chain connects TRBV5-1 to TRBJ1-4; D may be TRBD1 (6 bases). The CDR3 has 14 amino acids. Between the trimmed V and J ends, which lost 4 bases and 3 bases, there was a span of 10 bases. Per the germline V gene, CDR1 is SGHRS and CDR2 is YFSETQ. The CDR3 region is CASSGSGANEKLFF. In nucleotides, the CDR3 is TGCGCCAGCAGCGGTTCAGGGGCTAATGAAAAACTGTTTTTT.

J is TRBJ2-5 and V is TRBV29-1; 10 bases are shared with TRBD2. This CDR3 is built from 13 residues. Germline loops: CDR1 SQVTM, CDR2 ANQGSEA. Trimming cost V 7 bases and J 1 base; bases outside gene matches: 3. CDR3 loop: CSESSGSQETQYF. Here the CDR3 DNA reads TGCAGCGAGTCTAGCGGGAGCCAAGAGACCCAGTACTTC.

This chain connects TRBV20-1 to TRBJ2-3, with 8 bases matching TRBD2. This CDR3 contains 14 residues. CDR1 is DFQATT, CDR2 SNEGSKA, per germline (reference sequence). With 3 bases clipped from V and 3 bases from J, the junction kept 5 bases outside the gene matches. The CDR3 sequence: CSASGGAQTDTQYF. The CDR3 region has the DNA TGCAGTGCTAGCGGGGGGGCCCAGACAGATACGCAGTATTTT.

The rearrangement links TRBV7-9 to TRBJ1-5, with 8 bases that match TRBD1. The J segment lost 6 bases and the V segment lost 4 bases, leaving 2 bases of the junction unmatched. In germline, CDR1 is SEHNR, CDR2 FQNEAQ (reference sequence). The CDR3 has 13 residues. The CDR3 is CASSSQGGQPQHF. CDR3 in DNA: TGTGCCAGCAGCTCACAGGGGGGTCAGCCCCAGCATTTT.

The chain couples TRBV2 to TRBJ2-7, with TRBD1 as a possible D gene (5 bases). There are 14 residues in the CDR3. V lost 3 bases to trimming and J lost 4 bases, with 13 bases between them. Germline V gene sequence: CDR1 SNHLY, CDR2 FYNNEI. The CDR3 DNA reads as TGTGCCAGCAGTGAGTCATCACAGGAGTACGAGCAGTACTTC. Translation gives CASSESSQEYEQYF.

The rearrangement joins TRBV3-1 to TRBJ1-1, with 9 positions matching TRBD1. The CDR3 length is 14 residues. Trimming cost V 6 bases and J 5 bases; bases outside gene matches: 7. The germline gives CDR1 LGHDT, CDR2 YNNKEL (reference sequence). In DNA form, the CDR3 reads TGTGCCAGCAGTCAACAGGGGGCGAGGACTGAAGCTTTCTTT. Protein sequence: CASSQQGARTEAFF.

This chain links TRBV5-1 with TRBJ2-6; 10 bases align to TRBD2. Germline CDR1 is SGHRS and CDR2 is YFSETQ. The length of the CDR3 is 19 residues. J lost 3 bases, V lost 4 bases, and 13 bases had no gene match. This chain's CDR3 is CASSPRTSGLGSGANVLTF. CDR3 DNA sequence: TGCGCCAGCAGCCCACGGACTAGCGGCTTGGGTAGTGGGGCCAACGTCCTGACTTTC.

The V and J genes are TRBV4-1 and TRBJ1-2, with 11 bases lining up with TRBD1. The CDR3 runs to 15 residues. Germline values: CDR1 MGHRA, CDR2 YSYEKL. V shed 6 bases and J 3 bases; nucleotides not matched to a gene: 6. The CDR3 protein is CASRTPGQGDYGYTF. In DNA form, the CDR3 reads TGCGCCAGCAGAACCCCGGGACAGGGGGACTATGGCTACACCTTC.

The chain couples TRBV5-1 to TRBJ2-5; 11 bases agree with TRBD2. Germline V CDR1 and CDR2: SGHRS, YFSETQ. The CDR3 has 16 amino acids. J gave up 2 bases and V 4 bases, and 7 bases lay outside the gene matches. In DNA, the CDR3 is TGCGCCAGCAGCCGTACCGGGACTAGCGGACAAGAGACCCAGTACTTC. Its protein product is CASSRTGTSGQETQYF.

The CDR3 is CSVEGTGEAYEQYF. CDR3 sequence (DNA): TGCAGCGTTGAAGGGACAGGGGAGGCCTACGAGCAGTACTTC. The V gene is TRBV29-1, the J gene TRBJ2-7; 9 nucleotides align to TRBD1. CDR1 and CDR2 from the germline V gene are SQVTM and ANQGSEA. The junction had 3 bases not matched to a gene; V was cut back by 1 base and J by 2 bases. The CDR3 covers 14 residues.

This clonotype was detected only a few times. V and J are TRBV25-1 and TRBJ2-3; possibly TRBD1 for D (5 bases). CDR1 and CDR2 (germline): MGHDK, SYGVNS. The CDR3 is 15 amino acids. Trimming took off 2 bases at V and 3 bases at J, with 12 bases between the two ends. CDR3 sequence: CASSEDSPRTDTQYF. CDR3 coding DNA: TGTGCCAGCAGTGAAGACAGCCCCAGGACAGATACGCAGTATTTT.

The V gene is TRBV7-9, the J gene TRBJ2-4; tentative D call: TRBD1 (6 bases). The J call may be faulty, since TRBJ2-7 better matches the DNA end. From germline, CDR1 is SEHNR and CDR2 FQNEAQ (reference sequence). The CDR3 runs 15 residues. Here the CDR3 DNA reads TGTGCCAGCAGCCCCCATCGTACAGGGTCTAACGAGCAGTACTTC. Encoded protein: CASSPHRTGSNEQYF.